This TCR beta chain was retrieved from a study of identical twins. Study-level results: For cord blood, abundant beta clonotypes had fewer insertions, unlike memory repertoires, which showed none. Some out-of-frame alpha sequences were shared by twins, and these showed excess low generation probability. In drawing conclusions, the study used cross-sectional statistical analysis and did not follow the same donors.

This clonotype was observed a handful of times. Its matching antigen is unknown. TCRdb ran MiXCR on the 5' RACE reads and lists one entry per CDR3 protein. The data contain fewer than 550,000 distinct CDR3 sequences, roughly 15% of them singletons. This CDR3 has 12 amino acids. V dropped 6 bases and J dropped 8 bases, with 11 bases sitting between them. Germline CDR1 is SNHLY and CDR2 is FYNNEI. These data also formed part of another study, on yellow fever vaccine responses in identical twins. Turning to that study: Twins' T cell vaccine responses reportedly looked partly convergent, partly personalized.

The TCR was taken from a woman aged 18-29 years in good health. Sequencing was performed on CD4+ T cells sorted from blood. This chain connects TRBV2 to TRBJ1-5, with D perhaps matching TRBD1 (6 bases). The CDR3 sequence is CASRGGPEPQHF. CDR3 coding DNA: TGTGCCAGCAGGGGGGGCCCCGAGCCCCAGCATTTT.